The present TCR beta chain was sequenced within a study of spatial heterogeneity in lung cancer. Individual TCR cDNA molecules each bore their own unique molecular identifier. TCRdb re-analysed the 5' RACE reads in MiXCR, keeping a single row per CDR3 protein. The sample has about 92,000 distinct CDR3 sequences, about 12% seen once. Findings and limits, study-wide: Relative to follow-up, resection was when ubiquitous expanded tumor TCRs appeared more in blood.

Time point described: sample taken at primary tumor resection. Without sorting, whole RNA was sequenced from tumor, nontumor lung or frozen PBMC. Samples came from 60 to 75 TRACERx patients with untreated early-stage lung cancer. This clonotype has more than one count but fewer than ten. The antigen is undetermined. Germline V CDR1 and CDR2: SGHRS, YFSETQ. This CDR3 contains 16 residues. Trimming cost V 4 bases and J 4 bases; bases outside gene matches: 8. This TCR derives from a male donor with early-stage non-small cell lung cancer. Sequenced material: PBMCs, taken at surgery. The V call is TRBV5-1, the J call TRBJ2-2; 9 bases are a match to TRBD1. In DNA form, the CDR3 reads TGCGCCAGCAGCACAGCCGGGACAGGGTCCACCGGGGAGCTGTTTTTT. It yields the protein CASSTAGTGSTGELFF.